The rows below give T cell receptor beta chains drawn from one sample of a study of blood T cells in healthy people across ages. TCRdb ran MiXCR on the 5' RACE reads and lists one entry per CDR3 protein. The table has more than 650,000 distinct CDR3 sequences, 22% seen once. Sequences were obtained from blood. These receptors originate from a man between 65 and 85 years old in good health. CDR3s include the opening cysteine and the closing phenylalanine or tryptophan. Fields, in order: CDR3 length, D gene, clone size, V gene, J gene, CDR3 protein, CDR3 DNA. A D gene is named only where the DNA matches it firmly. Some rows mark clone size as missing; the rest say once, few, many or name a class of expanded clone.

13	-	-	TRBV4-3	TRBJ2-1	CASSHRDPREQFF	TGCGCCAGCAGCCACAGAGATCCCAGGGAGCAGTTCTTC
17	-	few	TRBV30	TRBJ2-6	CAWSVGDSRPGANVLTF	TGTGCCTGGAGTGTAGGGGACTCAAGACCTGGGGCCAACGTCCTGACTTTC
13	-	few	TRBV20-1	TRBJ2-5	CSASINGQETQYF	TGCAGTGCTAGTATCAACGGCCAAGAGACCCAGTACTTC
17	-	-	TRBV6-1	TRBJ2-1	CASSSLVGRVSYNEQFF	TGTGCCAGCAGCTCCCTAGTGGGCAGGGTCTCCTACAATGAGCAGTTCTTC
13	-	few	TRBV20-1	TRBJ2-5	CSASVGQGETQYF	TGCAGTGCTAGTGTGGGGCAGGGAGAGACCCAGTACTTC
16	-	few	TRBV5-1	TRBJ1-4	CASSMVTGSGPKRVFF	TGCGCCAGCAGCATGGTCACAGGATCTGGCCCAAAAAGAGTGTTTTTT
14	-	-	TRBV10-2	TRBJ2-5	CASSSAGLKETQYF	TGCGCCAGCAGTTCAGCAGGGTTGAAAGAGACCCAGTACTTC
15	TRBD2	-	TRBV20-1	TRBJ2-5	CSAPRGGVWRETQYF	TGCAGTGCTCCCCGGGGAGGGGTATGGAGGGAGACCCAGTACTTC
14	TRBD1	-	TRBV5-1	TRBJ2-7	CASSLRQGAHEQYF	TGCGCCAGCAGCTTGCGGCAGGGGGCCCACGAGCAGTACTTC
12	-	-	TRBV6-5	TRBJ2-1	CASYGTHNEQFF	TGTGCCAGCTACGGGACCCACAATGAGCAGTTCTTC
13	TRBD2	many	TRBV28	TRBJ2-7	CASFASGVGEQYF	TGTGCCAGCTTCGCTAGCGGGGTAGGCGAGCAGTACTTC
17	-	-	TRBV7-2	TRBJ2-7	CASSLVYHKTFSYEQYF	TGTGCCAGCAGCTTAGTTTACCACAAGACTTTTTCTTACGAGCAGTACTTC
13	-	few	TRBV20-1	TRBJ1-1	CSASGRPGTEAFF	TGCAGTGCTAGTGGGCGACCGGGCACTGAAGCTTTCTTT
15	TRBD1	-	TRBV5-1	TRBJ1-4	CASSPTGAPNEKLFF	TGCGCCAGCAGCCCCACAGGGGCCCCTAATGAAAAACTGTTTTTT
16	-	-	TRBV3-1	TRBJ1-4	CASSQDVARSHEKLFF	TGTGCCAGCAGCCAAGATGTCGCCAGATCCCATGAAAAACTGTTTTTT
17	TRBD2	few	TRBV20-1	TRBJ2-3	CSARGWTSGLGPDTQYF	TGCAGTGCTAGGGGCTGGACTAGCGGCTTAGGGCCAGATACGCAGTATTTT
12	-	few	TRBV5-1	TRBJ2-5	CASSSERETQYF	TGCGCCAGCAGCTCTGAAAGGGAGACCCAGTACTTC
14	-	few	TRBV19	TRBJ2-6	CAASGNSGANVLTF	TGTGCCGCTTCGGGAAACTCTGGGGCCAACGTCCTGACTTTC
12	-	few	TRBV20-1	TRBJ1-5	CSAGLSNQPQHF	TGCAGTGCTGGACTAAGCAATCAGCCCCAGCATTTT
15	-	-	TRBV7-2	TRBJ1-4	CASSLVSGEDEKLFF	TGTGCCAGCAGCTTAGTGTCAGGGGAGGATGAAAAACTGTTTTTT
14	-	few	TRBV29-1	TRBJ2-2	CSVESGPITGELFF	TGCAGCGTTGAATCTGGGCCCATCACCGGGGAGCTGTTTTTT
14	-	-	TRBV5-1	TRBJ2-5	CASRPRTLQETQYF	TGCGCCAGCAGGCCGAGGACTCTCCAAGAGACCCAGTACTTC
15	TRBD1	-	TRBV12-3/TRBV12-4	TRBJ2-7	CASSPGDRASYEQYF	TGTGCCAGCAGCCCAGGCGACAGGGCGTCCTACGAGCAGTACTTC
16	TRBD1	-	TRBV5-1	TRBJ2-3	CASSLRGQGSTDTQYF	TGCGCCAGCAGCTTGAGGGGACAGGGAAGCACAGATACGCAGTATTTT
13	-	once	TRBV11-3	TRBJ1-6	CASSLDRSSPLHF	TGTGCCAGCAGCTTAGACCGGTCGTCACCCCTCCACTTT
14	-	-	TRBV28	TRBJ2-4	CASRQPLFPNIQYF	TGTGCCAGCAGACAGCCGTTATTTCCAAACATTCAGTACTTC
13	-	few	TRBV7-9	TRBJ1-2	CASSDGTNYGYTF	TGTGCCAGCAGCGACGGGACTAACTATGGCTACACCTTC
15	-	few	TRBV5-5	TRBJ2-5	CASSLAGIPQETQYF	TGTGCCAGCAGCTTGGCGGGGATACCCCAAGAGACCCAGTACTTC
12	TRBD2	few	TRBV12-3/TRBV12-4	TRBJ2-1	CASKRESNEQFF	TGTGCCAGCAAGCGGGAGTCCAATGAGCAGTTCTTC
15	-	-	TRBV18	TRBJ2-1	CASARGTAVFDEQFF	TGTGCCAGCGCACGGGGGACAGCGGTTTTCGATGAGCAGTTCTTC
14	-	few	TRBV4-2	TRBJ2-3	CTSSQGSGTDTQYF	TGTACCAGCAGCCAAGGGTCAGGCACAGATACGCAGTATTTT
15	TRBD2	few	TRBV3-1	TRBJ2-5	CASSRGVAGFETQYF	TGTGCCAGCAGCCGAGGAGTAGCGGGCTTTGAGACCCAGTACTTC
12	-	few	TRBV29-1	TRBJ2-3	CSVELGKDTQYF	TGCAGCGTTGAGTTGGGGAAAGATACGCAGTATTTT